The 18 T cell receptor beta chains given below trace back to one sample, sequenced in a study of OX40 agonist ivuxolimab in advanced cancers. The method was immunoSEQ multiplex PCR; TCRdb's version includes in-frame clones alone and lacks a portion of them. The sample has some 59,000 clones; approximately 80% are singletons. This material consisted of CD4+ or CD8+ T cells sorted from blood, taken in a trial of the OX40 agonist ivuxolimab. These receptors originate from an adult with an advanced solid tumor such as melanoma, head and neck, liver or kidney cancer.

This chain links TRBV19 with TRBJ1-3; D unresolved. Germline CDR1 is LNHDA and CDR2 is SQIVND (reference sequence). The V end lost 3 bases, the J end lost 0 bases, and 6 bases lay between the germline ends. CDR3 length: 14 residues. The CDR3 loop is CASSMGYSGNTIYF. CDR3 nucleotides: TGTGCCAGTAGTATGGGATACTCTGGAAACACCATATATTTT.

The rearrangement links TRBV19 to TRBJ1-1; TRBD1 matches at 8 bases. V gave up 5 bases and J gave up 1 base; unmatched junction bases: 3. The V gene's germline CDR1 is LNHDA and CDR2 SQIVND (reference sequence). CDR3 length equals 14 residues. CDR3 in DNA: TGTGCCAGTAGTGACAGGGGCGCGAACACTGAAGCTTTCTTT. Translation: CASSDRGANTEAFF.

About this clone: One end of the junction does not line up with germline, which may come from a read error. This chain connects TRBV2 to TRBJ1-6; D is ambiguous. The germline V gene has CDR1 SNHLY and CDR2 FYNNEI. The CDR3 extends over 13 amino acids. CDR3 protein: CASIEQSSSPLHF. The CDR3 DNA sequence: TGTGCCAGCATTGAACAGTCTTCTTCACCCCTCCACTTT. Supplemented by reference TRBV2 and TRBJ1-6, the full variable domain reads EPEVTQTPSHQVTQMGQEVILRCVPISNHLYFYWYRQILGQKVEFLVSFYNNEISEKSEIFDDQFSVERPDGSNFTLKIRSTKLEDSAMYFCASIEQSSSPLHFGNGTRLTVT.

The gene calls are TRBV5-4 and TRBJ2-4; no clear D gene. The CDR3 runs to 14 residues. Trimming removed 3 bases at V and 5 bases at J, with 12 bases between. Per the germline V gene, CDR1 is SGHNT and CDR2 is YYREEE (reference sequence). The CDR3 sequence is CASSWFGSQNIQYF. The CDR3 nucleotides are TGTGCCAGCAGCTGGTTCGGGTCCCAAAACATTCAGTACTTC.

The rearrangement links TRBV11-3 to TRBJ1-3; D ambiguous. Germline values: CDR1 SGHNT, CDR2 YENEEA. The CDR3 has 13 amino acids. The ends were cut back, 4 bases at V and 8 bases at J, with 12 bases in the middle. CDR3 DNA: TGTGCCAGCAGCTACCAAGCAGCCGACACCATATATTTT. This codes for CASSYQAADTIYF.

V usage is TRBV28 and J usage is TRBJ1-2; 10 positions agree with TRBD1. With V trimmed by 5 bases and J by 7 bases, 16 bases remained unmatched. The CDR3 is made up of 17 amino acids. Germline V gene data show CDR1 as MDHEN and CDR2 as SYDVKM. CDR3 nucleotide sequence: TGTGCCAGCAGTCTCCTTAACTCGGACAGGGGGTTTGGTGGCTACACCTTC. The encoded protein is CASSLLNSDRGFGGYTF.

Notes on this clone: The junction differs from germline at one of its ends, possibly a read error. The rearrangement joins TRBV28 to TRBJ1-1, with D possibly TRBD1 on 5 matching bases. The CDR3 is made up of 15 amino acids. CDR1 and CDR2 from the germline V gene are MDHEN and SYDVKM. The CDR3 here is CASSSPVGAGTKAFF. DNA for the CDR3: TGTGCCAGCAGTTCTCCAGTTGGGGCAGGCACTAAAGCTTTCTTT. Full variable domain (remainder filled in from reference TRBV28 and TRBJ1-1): DVKVTQSSRYLVKRTGEKVFLECVQDMDHENMFWYRQDPGLGLRLIYFSYDVKMKEKGDIPEGYSVSREKKERFSLILESASTNQTSMYLCASSSPVGAGTKAFFGQGTRLTVV.

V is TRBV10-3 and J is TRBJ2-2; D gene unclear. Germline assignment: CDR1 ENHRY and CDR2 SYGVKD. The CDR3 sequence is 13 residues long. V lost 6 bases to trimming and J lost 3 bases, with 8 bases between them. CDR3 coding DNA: TGTGCCATCAGCCCTCTCTACACCGGGGAGCTGTTTTTT. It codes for CAISPLYTGELFF.

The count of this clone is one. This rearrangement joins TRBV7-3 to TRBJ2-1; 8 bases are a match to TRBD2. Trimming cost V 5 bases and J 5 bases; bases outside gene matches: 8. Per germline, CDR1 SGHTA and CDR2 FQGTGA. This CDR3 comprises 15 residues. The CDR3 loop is CASSLPAGGNNEQFF. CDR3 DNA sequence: TGTGCCAGCAGCCTCCCGGCGGGGGGCAACAATGAGCAGTTCTTC.

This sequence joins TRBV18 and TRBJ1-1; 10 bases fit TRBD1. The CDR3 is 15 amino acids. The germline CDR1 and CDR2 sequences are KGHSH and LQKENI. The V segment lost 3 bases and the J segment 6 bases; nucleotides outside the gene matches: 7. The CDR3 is CASSPGQGSGAEAFF. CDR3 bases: TGTGCCAGCTCACCGGGACAGGGGAGTGGAGCTGAAGCTTTCTTT.

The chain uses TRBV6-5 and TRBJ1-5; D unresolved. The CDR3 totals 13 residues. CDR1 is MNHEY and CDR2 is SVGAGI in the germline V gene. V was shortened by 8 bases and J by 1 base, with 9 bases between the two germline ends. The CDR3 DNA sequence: TGTGCCAGCGGGCAATCCAGCAATCAGCCCCAGCATTTT. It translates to CASGQSSNQPQHF.

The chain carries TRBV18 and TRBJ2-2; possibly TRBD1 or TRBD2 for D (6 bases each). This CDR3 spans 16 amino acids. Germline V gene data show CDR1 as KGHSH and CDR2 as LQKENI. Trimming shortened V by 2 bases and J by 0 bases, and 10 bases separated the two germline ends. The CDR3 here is CASSPGGGTNTGELFF. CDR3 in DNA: TGTGCCAGCTCACCAGGAGGGGGAACGAACACCGGGGAGCTGTTTTTT. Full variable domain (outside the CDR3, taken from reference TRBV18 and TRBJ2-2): NAGVMQNPRHLVRRRGQEARLRCSPMKGHSHVYWYRQLPEEGLKFMVYLQKENIIDESGMPKERFSAEFPKEGPSILRIQQVVRGDSAAYFCASSPGGGTNTGELFFGEGSRLTVL.

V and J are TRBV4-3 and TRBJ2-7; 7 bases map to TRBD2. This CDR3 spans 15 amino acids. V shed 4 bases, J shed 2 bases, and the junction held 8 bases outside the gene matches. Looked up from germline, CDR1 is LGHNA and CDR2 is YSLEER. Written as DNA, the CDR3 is TGCGCCAGCAGCCCTGTGACACGGGGGGCCTACGAGCAGTACTTC. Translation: CASSPVTRGAYEQYF.

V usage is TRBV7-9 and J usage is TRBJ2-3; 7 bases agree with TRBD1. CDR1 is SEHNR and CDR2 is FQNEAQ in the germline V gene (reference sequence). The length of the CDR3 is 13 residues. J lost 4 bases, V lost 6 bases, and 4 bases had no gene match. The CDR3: CASSPRGPDTQYF. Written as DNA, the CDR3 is TGTGCCAGCAGTCCGAGGGGGCCAGATACGCAGTATTTT.

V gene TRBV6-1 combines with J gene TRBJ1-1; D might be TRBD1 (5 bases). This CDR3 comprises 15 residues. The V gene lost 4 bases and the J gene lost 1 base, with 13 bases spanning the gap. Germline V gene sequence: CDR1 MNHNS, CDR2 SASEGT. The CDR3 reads CASSGPGPKNTEAFF. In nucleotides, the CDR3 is TGTGCCAGCAGTGGACCGGGACCGAAGAACACTGAAGCTTTCTTT.

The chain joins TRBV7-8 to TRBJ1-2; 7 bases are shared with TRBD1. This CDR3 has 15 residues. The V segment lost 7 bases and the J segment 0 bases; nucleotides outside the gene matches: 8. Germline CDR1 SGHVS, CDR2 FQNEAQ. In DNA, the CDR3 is TGTGCCAGCAACCAACAGGGGAGACCTAACTATGGCTACACCTTC. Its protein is CASNQQGRPNYGYTF.

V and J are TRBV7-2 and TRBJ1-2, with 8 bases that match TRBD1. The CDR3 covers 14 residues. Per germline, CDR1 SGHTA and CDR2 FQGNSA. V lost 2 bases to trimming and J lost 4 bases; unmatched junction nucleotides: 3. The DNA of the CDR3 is TGTGCCAGCAGCTTACCAGGGGGCGGCTATGGCTACACCTTC. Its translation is CASSLPGGGYGYTF. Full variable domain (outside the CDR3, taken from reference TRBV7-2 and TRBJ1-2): GAGVSQSPSNKVTEKGKDVELRCDPISGHTALYWYRQSLGQGLEFLIYFQGNSAPDKSGLPSDRFSAERTGGSVSTLTIQRTQQEDSAVYLCASSLPGGGYGYTFGSGTRLTVV.

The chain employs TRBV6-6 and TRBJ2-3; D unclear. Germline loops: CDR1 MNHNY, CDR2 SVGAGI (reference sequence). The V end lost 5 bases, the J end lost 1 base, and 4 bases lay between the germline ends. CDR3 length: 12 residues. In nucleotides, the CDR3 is TGTGCCAGCAGTCGCGGCACAGATACGCAGTATTTT. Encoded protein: CASSRGTDTQYF.